This T cell receptor beta chain was documented in a study of cytomegalovirus exposure and HLA in healthy donors. The assay was immunoSEQ multiplex PCR, and TCRdb's table has in-frame clones only and misses some. The repertoire holds around 60,000 clones, with 90% to 97% as singletons. The trim removed 2 bases at V and 8 bases at J, leaving 12 bases unmatched. The CDR3 is made up of 16 amino acids. From germline, CDR1 is MRHNA and CDR2 SNTAGT. This sequence was found in a woman between 18 and 29 years old in good health and CMV-seronegative. The sample consisted of PBMCs. J is TRBJ2-1 and V is TRBV6-4; 7 bases align to TRBD2. Here the CDR3 reads CASSDLAGAGNHEQFF. The DNA of the CDR3 is TGTGCCAGCAGTGACCTGGCGGGAGCTGGCAACCATGAGCAGTTCTTC.